This paragraph covers one T cell receptor beta chain sequence. Its antigen is currently unknown. Stem cell-like memory, regulatory, central memory and naive CD4+ cells were sorted via CD45RO/CCR7/CD25/CD127/CD95/CD27. The sample originates from a study of beta chain features in type 1 diabetes. Broader study findings: Across all four CD4+ subsets, people with type 1 diabetes showed modestly shorter TCRB CDR3s.

Reverse transcription of all isolated RNA meant that expressed TCRB transcripts were sequenced. Only in-frame clones appear in the TCRdb table, and some are missing; sequencing was by immunoSEQ multiplex PCR. Of around 430,000 clones in the sample, approximately 30% are singletons; the top ten hold about 0.06%. Germline V CDR1 and CDR2: MDHEN, SYDVKM. This CDR3 is built from 16 residues. The receptor was derived from a man aged 18 to 30 in good health. V is TRBV28 and J is TRBJ2-5, with 10 nucleotides matching TRBD1. The J call may be incorrect, as the DNA end agrees better with TRBJ2-7. Specimen: naive CD4+ T cells from blood. The DNA for the CDR3 is TGTGCCAGCAGCCCTACGACAGGGGGCGAGGGAGGCGAGCAGTACTTC. Its protein product is CASSPTTGGEGGEQYF.